The 26 T cell receptor beta chains given below trace back to one sample, sequenced in a study of T cell responses to AZD1222 COVID-19 vaccine. Only in-frame clones appear in the TCRdb table, and some are missing; sequencing was by immunoSEQ multiplex PCR. This sample yields 90,000 to 120,000 clones, of which around 92% are seen a single time; 6.5% to 8% belongs to the top ten. The source material was peripheral blood, sampled on day 0 of AZD1222 vaccination. The receptors come from an adult in good health.

This clone has just one count. The gene calls are TRBV11-3 and TRBJ1-1; tentative D call: TRBD1 (5 bases). V lost 7 bases and J 4 bases, leaving 16 bases between the germline ends. Germline-derived CDR1 and CDR2 are SGHNT and YENEEA. The CDR3 has 14 amino acids. The CDR3, as DNA: TGTGCCAGCACCTGCAGGGTAGGCTGCACTGAAGCTTTCTTT. Its protein is CASTCRVGCTEAFF.

CDR3 coding DNA: TGTGCCAGCAGCCAAGATCGGACTAGCGGGACCTACGAGCAGTACTTC. It translates to CASSQDRTSGTYEQYF. The chain links TRBV4-2 to TRBJ2-7, with TRBD2 matching 12 bases. CDR3 length equals 16 residues. V lost 0 bases, J lost 2 bases, and 2 bases stayed unmatched. From germline, CDR1 is LGHNA and CDR2 YNFKEQ.

The chain joins TRBV12-5 to TRBJ1-5, with a weak D call TRBD1 (6 bases). From germline, CDR1 is LGHNT and CDR2 FRNRAP. V gave up 6 bases and J gave up 3 bases, with 12 bases separating them. The CDR3 consists of 14 residues. The CDR3 DNA reads TGTGCTAGTGGGCTAGGGGGGGTCAATCAGCCCCAGCATTTT. This encodes CASGLGGVNQPQHF.

About this clone itself: One junction end does not reproduce the germline sequence, and a read error may be involved. The V and J genes are TRBV4-1 and TRBJ2-7, with D hard to call. Germline-derived CDR1 and CDR2 are MGHRA and YSYEKL. The CDR3 totals 14 residues. The CDR3 region has the DNA TGCGCCAGCAGCCAAGATTACCAGGTGACCTCACGTCAATTC. As protein: CASSQDYQVTSRQF.

This CDR3 is CATSDSQGLGNQPQHF. The CDR3 region has the DNA TGTGCCACCAGTGATTCTCAGGGGTTGGGCAATCAGCCCCAGCATTTT. The V call is TRBV24-1, the J call TRBJ1-5, with D maybe TRBD1 (6 bases). Trimming shortened V by 2 bases and J by 2 bases, and 12 bases separated the two germline ends. The CDR3 runs 16 residues. Germline V gene data show CDR1 as KGHDR and CDR2 as SFDVKD.

This clone came up a few times. The gene calls are TRBV6-5 and TRBJ1-2; 9 nucleotides line up with TRBD1. The germline V gene encodes CDR1 MNHEY and CDR2 SVGAGI. J gave up 8 bases and V 6 bases, and 4 bases lay outside the gene matches. This CDR3 comprises 12 residues. CDR3 loop: CASRPTGGGYTF. In DNA, the CDR3 is TGTGCCAGCAGACCGACAGGGGGAGGCTACACCTTC.

Note on this clone: The same CDR3 is also encoded by other DNA sequences in this sample. V is TRBV5-1 and J is TRBJ1-4; D is undetermined. The CDR3 is 13 residues long. Germline V lookup: CDR1 SGHRS, CDR2 YFSETQ. V lost 0 bases and J 3 bases, leaving 3 bases between the germline ends. The CDR3 region has the DNA TGCGCCAGCAGCTTGGGGTCTAATGAAAAACTGTTTTTT. This encodes CASSLGSNEKLFF.

The chain couples TRBV28 to TRBJ1-5, with TRBD1 matching 8 bases. Trimming removed 2 bases from V and 15 bases from J; junction bases left unmatched: 18. Per germline, CDR1 MDHEN and CDR2 SYDVKM. The CDR3 is 16 residues long. The CDR3 spells CASSLRYGQGGLVRHF. DNA for the CDR3: TGTGCCAGCAGTTTAAGATACGGACAGGGAGGGTTAGTTCGGCATTTT.

The chain has TRBV3-1 (or the pseudogene TRBV3-2) and TRBJ2-3; 9 bases are shared with TRBD2. J gave up 5 bases and V 8 bases, and 11 bases lay outside the gene matches. CDR1 LGHDT and CDR2 YNNKEL come from the germline V gene (reference sequence). This CDR3 is 15 amino acids long. DNA of the CDR3: TGTGCCAGCGCTGGGGGCGGGAGGGCCGAAGATACGCAGTATTTT. Translated: CASAGGGRAEDTQYF.

This chain uses TRBV24-1 with TRBJ2-3; D might be TRBD2 (5 bases). This CDR3 is built from 15 residues. CDR1 and CDR2 (germline): KGHDR, SFDVKD. V lost 2 bases and J lost 6, with 14 bases in between. The CDR3 DNA reads as TGTGCCACCAGTGATTCATACGGGATCGTCGATACGCAGTATTTT. Protein sequence: CATSDSYGIVDTQYF.

The chain has TRBV7-8 and TRBJ1-1; tentative D call: TRBD1 (6 bases). CDR1 and CDR2 (germline): SGHVS, FQNEAQ. Between the trimmed V and J ends, which lost 3 bases and 0 bases, there was a span of 11 bases. This CDR3 has 15 residues. CDR3 amino acids: CASSFQGTVNTEAFF. The CDR3 DNA sequence: TGTGCCAGCAGCTTTCAGGGGACGGTGAACACTGAAGCTTTCTTT.

This clone came up once. This sequence joins TRBV2 and TRBJ2-6; TRBD2 is a possible D gene (6 bases). This CDR3 has 15 residues. V shed 3 bases and J shed 4 bases, with 10 bases lying between them. In germline, CDR1 is SNHLY, CDR2 FYNNEI. Written as DNA, the CDR3 is TGTGCCAGCAGTGACTGGGGGGTCGGGGCCAACGTCCTGACTTTC. This sequence encodes CASSDWGVGANVLTF. The full variable domain, in which reference TRBV2 and TRBJ2-6 provide the parts outside the CDR3, is EPEVTQTPSHQVTQMGQEVILRCVPISNHLYFYWYRQILGQKVEFLVSFYNNEISEKSEIFDDQFSVERPDGSNFTLKIRSTKLEDSAMYFCASSDWGVGANVLTFGAGSRLTVL.

The chain combines TRBV3-1 (or the pseudogene TRBV3-2) with TRBJ2-6; the match to TRBD2 covers 9 bases. The CDR3 totals 18 residues. Germline V CDR1 and CDR2: LGHDT, YNNKEL (reference sequence). After removal of 5 bases from V and 3 bases from J, the junction contained 11 bases not matched to a gene. The CDR3 here is CASSSLIAGVGGANVLTF. In DNA, the CDR3 is TGTGCCAGCAGCTCCCTGATAGCGGGAGTCGGTGGGGCCAACGTCCTGACTTTC.

The rearrangement links TRBV25-1 to TRBJ1-3, with D uncertain. The CDR3 runs 14 residues. Trimming cost V 2 bases and J 8 bases, with 13 bases left between them. Germline loops: CDR1 MGHDK, CDR2 SYGVNS. The CDR3 sequence is CASSEPFAGDTIYF. CDR3 DNA: TGTGCCAGCAGTGAACCCTTTGCCGGAGACACCATATATTTT. Using reference TRBV25-1 and TRBJ1-3 for the parts outside the CDR3, the full variable domain is EADIYQTPRYLVIGTGKKITLECSQTMGHDKMYWYQQDPGMELHLIHYSYGVNSTEKGDLSSESTVSRIRTEHFPLTLESARPSHTSQYLCASSEPFAGDTIYFGEGSWLTVV.

The J gene is TRBJ1-5, the V gene TRBV4-2, with a weak D call TRBD1 (5 bases). Trimming took off 2 bases at V and 0 bases at J, with 8 bases between the two ends. The CDR3 has 15 residues. In germline, CDR1 is LGHNA, CDR2 YNFKEQ. The CDR3 DNA reads as TGTGCCAGCAGCCAAAGGGGCCATAGCAATCAGCCCCAGCATTTT. Amino acids: CASSQRGHSNQPQHF.

The chain couples TRBV19 to TRBJ1-2; 9 bases fit TRBD1. The V gene end was trimmed by 5 bases and the J gene end by 4 bases; junction bases not matched to a gene: 14. CDR3 size: 17 residues. CDR1 is LNHDA, CDR2 SQIVND, per germline (reference sequence). The CDR3 region is CASSYSRTGARFYGYTF. As DNA, the CDR3 is TGTGCCAGTAGTTATTCCAGGACAGGGGCAAGATTCTATGGCTACACCTTC. The whole variable domain, remainder taken from reference TRBV19 and TRBJ1-2, is DGGITQSPKYLFRKEGQNVTLSCEQNLNHDAMYWYRQDPGQGLRLIYYSQIVNDFQKGDIAEGYSVSREKKESFPLTVTSAQKNPTAFYLCASSYSRTGARFYGYTFGSGTRLTVV.

V is TRBV28 and J is TRBJ1-3; 7 bases line up with TRBD1. V gave up 6 bases and J gave up 3 bases; unmatched junction bases: 5. The CDR3 loop spans 14 amino acids. Germline V lookup: CDR1 MDHEN, CDR2 SYDVKM. DNA for the CDR3: TGTGCCAGCAGCCCAACAGGGGTTGGAAACACCATATATTTT. It codes for CASSPTGVGNTIYF.

The chain links TRBV15 to TRBJ1-5, with D possibly matching TRBD1 (6 bases). The V and J ends lost 8 bases and 4 bases respectively, with 15 bases between them. The CDR3 loop spans 14 amino acids. Germline V gene lookup returns CDR1 LNHNV and CDR2 YYDKDF (reference sequence). This CDR3 reads CATGMGGRNQPQHF. CDR3 DNA sequence: TGTGCCACCGGTATGGGGGGGCGAAATCAGCCCCAGCATTTT.

The chain couples TRBV27 to TRBJ1-2; D is undetermined. Germline CDR1 MNHEY, CDR2 SMNVEV (reference sequence). Trimming stripped 3 bases from V and 8 bases from J, with 13 bases between. The CDR3 totals 13 residues. In DNA, the CDR3 is TGTGCCAGCAGTTTGGTTGCCGAAGGGGGCTACACCTTC. It is translated as CASSLVAEGGYTF.

The V gene is TRBV6-5, the J gene TRBJ1-2; D is uncertain. The CDR3 runs to 12 residues. In germline, CDR1 is MNHEY, CDR2 SVGAGI. V lost 8 bases and J 2 bases, leaving 9 bases between the germline ends. CDR3 region: CASGRGNYGYTF. The CDR3 DNA reads as TGTGCCAGCGGGCGGGGAAACTATGGCTACACCTTC.

The chain links TRBV7-9 to TRBJ2-3, with 12 bases fitting TRBD2. The CDR3 is 16 amino acids. Germline V lookup: CDR1 SEHNR, CDR2 FQNEAQ (reference sequence). The trim removed 6 bases at V and 1 base at J, leaving 5 bases unmatched. The CDR3 spells CASRLAGGPGTDTQYF. The CDR3 DNA is TGTGCCAGCAGGCTAGCGGGAGGGCCGGGCACAGATACGCAGTATTTT. The full variable domain, completed using reference TRBV7-9 and TRBJ2-3, is DTGVSQNPRHKITKRGQNVTFRCDPISEHNRLYWYRQTLGQGPEFLTYFQNEAQLEKSRLLSDRFSAERPKGSFSTLEIQRTEQGDSAMYLCASRLAGGPGTDTQYFGPGTRLTVL.

This chain joins TRBV5-4 and TRBJ2-3; 15 bases map to TRBD2. V gave up 4 bases and J gave up 8 bases; unmatched junction bases: 5. CDR3 size: 15 residues. The germline gives CDR1 SGHNT, CDR2 YYREEE (reference sequence). In DNA, the CDR3 is TGTGCCAGCAGCCGGACTAGCGGGGGGGGAGTTACGCAGTATTTT. This sequence encodes CASSRTSGGGVTQYF. Full variable domain (rest looked up from reference TRBV5-4 and TRBJ2-3): ETGVTQSPTHLIKTRGQQVTLRCSSQSGHNTVSWYQQALGQGPQFIFQYYREEENGRGNFPPRFSGLQFPNYSSELNVNALELDDSALYLCASSRTSGGGVTQYFGPGTRLTVL.

The chain is built from TRBV4-1 and TRBJ2-3, with D tentatively TRBD1 (5 bases). CDR1 is MGHRA, CDR2 YSYEKL, per germline. This CDR3 comprises 14 residues. V lost 1 base and J 3 bases, leaving 8 bases between the germline ends. The CDR3 DNA reads as TGCGCCAGCAGCCAAGTTTCAGGGACAGATACGCAGTATTTT. Amino acids: CASSQVSGTDTQYF.

V is TRBV3-1 (or the pseudogene TRBV3-2) and J is TRBJ2-2, with D unresolved. Trimming pared 4 bases from V and 3 bases from J, leaving 15 bases between. This CDR3 has 16 amino acids. CDR1 is LGHDT and CDR2 is YNNKEL in the germline V gene (reference sequence). This CDR3 is CASSPSQLGYTGELFF. The CDR3 DNA follows: TGTGCCAGCAGCCCCTCCCAGTTAGGTTACACCGGGGAGCTGTTTTTT.

The chain combines TRBV5-1 with TRBJ1-1; 10 positions agree with TRBD1. J gave up 3 bases and V 0 bases, and 2 bases lay outside the gene matches. The length of the CDR3 is 15 residues. Germline-derived CDR1 and CDR2 are SGHRS and YFSETQ. CDR3 residues: CASSLADRGYTEAFF. CDR3 in DNA: TGCGCCAGCAGCTTGGCGGACAGGGGGTACACTGAAGCTTTCTTT.

The chain couples TRBV18 to TRBJ1-3; D not certain. V shed 3 bases and J shed 1 base, with 7 bases lying between them. This CDR3 has 14 amino acids. Germline loops: CDR1 KGHSH, CDR2 LQKENI. CDR3 loop: CASSPQQSGNTIYF. Here the CDR3 DNA reads TGTGCCAGCTCACCGCAACAATCTGGAAACACCATATATTTT.